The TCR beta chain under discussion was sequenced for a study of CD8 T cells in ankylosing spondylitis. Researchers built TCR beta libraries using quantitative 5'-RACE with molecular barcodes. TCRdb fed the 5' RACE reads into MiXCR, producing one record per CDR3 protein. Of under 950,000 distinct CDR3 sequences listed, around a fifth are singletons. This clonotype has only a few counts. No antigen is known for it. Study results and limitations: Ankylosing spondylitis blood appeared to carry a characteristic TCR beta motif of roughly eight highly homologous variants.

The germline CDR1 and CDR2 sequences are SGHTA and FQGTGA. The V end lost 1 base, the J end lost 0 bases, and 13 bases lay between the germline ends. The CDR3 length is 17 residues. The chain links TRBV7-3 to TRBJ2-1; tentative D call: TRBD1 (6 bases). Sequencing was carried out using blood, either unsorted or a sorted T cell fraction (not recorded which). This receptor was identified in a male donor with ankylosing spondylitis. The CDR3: CASSLIGRGSSYNEQFF. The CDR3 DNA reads TGTGCCAGCAGCTTAATAGGCAGGGGAAGCTCCTACAATGAGCAGTTCTTC.